This T cell receptor beta chain was profiled in a study of cytomegalovirus exposure and HLA in healthy donors. The CDR3 loop spans 14 amino acids. V lost 7 bases and J lost 2, with 12 bases in between. Germline V CDR1 and CDR2: MDHEN, SYDVKM. The PCR used 60 Vbeta and 13 Jbeta primers. This table comes from immunoSEQ multiplex PCR, and its TCRdb copy is limited to in-frame clones, with some not included. The table lists about 190,000 clones, 60% to 85% of them singletons. This TCR was recovered from a woman between 18 and 29 years old in good health and CMV-seronegative. The genes are TRBV28 and TRBJ1-5; D is unclear. The sequencing sample was made of PBMCs. The CDR3 here is CASMKNRGNQPQHF. CDR3 sequence (DNA): TGTGCCAGCATGAAGAACAGAGGCAATCAGCCCCAGCATTTT.